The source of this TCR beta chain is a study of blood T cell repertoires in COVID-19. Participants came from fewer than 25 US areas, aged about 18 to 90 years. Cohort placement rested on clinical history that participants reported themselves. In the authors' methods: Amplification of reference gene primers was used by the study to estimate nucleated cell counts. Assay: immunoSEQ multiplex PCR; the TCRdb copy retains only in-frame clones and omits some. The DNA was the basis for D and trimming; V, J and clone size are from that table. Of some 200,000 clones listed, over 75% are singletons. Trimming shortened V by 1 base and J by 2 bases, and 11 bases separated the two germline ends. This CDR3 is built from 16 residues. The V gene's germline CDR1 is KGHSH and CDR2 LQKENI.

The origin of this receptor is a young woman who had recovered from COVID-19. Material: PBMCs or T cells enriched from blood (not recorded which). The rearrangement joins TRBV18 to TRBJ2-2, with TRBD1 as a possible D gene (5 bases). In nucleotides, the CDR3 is TGTGCCAGCTCACCACTTCCAGGGAAAAACACCGGGGAGCTGTTTTTT. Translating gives CASSPLPGKNTGELFF.